Listed below are T cell receptor beta chains from one sample, sequenced in a study of technical replicates of blood from a handful of donors. Clones were sequenced by immunoSEQ multiplex PCR, and TCRdb holds only the in-frame ones, with some missing. The table includes about 100,000 clones, roughly 95% detected once. Specimen: T cells isolated from PBMCs. These receptors originate from a human donor in good health. Both conserved end residues are part of each CDR3. The D gene is left open where the match is weak. Only some rows state a clone size, as once, few, many or a class for expanded clones.

v_call	j_call	d_call	clone_size	cdr3_nt	cdr3_aa
TRBV7-9	TRBJ1-2	TRBD1	.	TGTGCCAGCAGGGGCGACAGGGAGTTCTTTGGCTACACCTTC	CASRGDREFFGYTF
TRBV19	TRBJ1-5	.	.	TGTGCCATTGCCGTCGGGTATAGCAATCAGCCCCAGCATTTT	CAIAVGYSNQPQHF
TRBV6-1	TRBJ2-7	.	.	TGTGCCAGCAGTAAAATCAGGGGGGACTCCTACGAGCAGTACTTC	CASSKIRGDSYEQYF
TRBV7-7	TRBJ2-2	TRBD2	once	TGTGCTAGCAGCCTAGTAGCGGGGGGGACCGCCGGGGAGCTGTTTTTT	CASSLVAGGTAGELFF
TRBV27	TRBJ2-1	TRBD2	.	TGTGCCAGCAGAGGACTAGCGGGAGTAGATGAGCAGTTCTTC	CASRGLAGVDEQFF
TRBV6-5	TRBJ1-1	.	.	TGTGCCAGCACCTACAACAGGGCCACTGAAGCTTTCTTT	CASTYNRATEAFF
TRBV2	TRBJ2-7	.	.	TGTGCCAGCAACGCAGGAGGGCTCCGGGCCTCCTACGAGCAGTACTTC	CASNAGGLRASYEQYF
TRBV7-9	TRBJ1-5	.	.	TGTGCCAGCAGCTTGGCATCGGGGGGCAGCAATCAGCCCCAGCATTTT	CASSLASGGSNQPQHF
TRBV6-5	TRBJ2-3	.	.	TGTGCCAGCAGTTACTCGGCGGGGAAGGGGACAGATACGCAGTATTTT	CASSYSAGKGTDTQYF
TRBV29-1	TRBJ1-1	.	.	TGCAGCGTTGGGGGCCGAATGACGCAAACTGAAGCTTTCTTT	CSVGGRMTQTEAFF
TRBV15	TRBJ1-1	.	.	TGTGCCACCAGCAGAGGGCAGGTTTTGAACACTGAAGCTTTCTTT	CATSRGQVLNTEAFF
TRBV4-1	TRBJ1-6	.	.	TGCGCCAGCAGCCACCCCGGGAGGGCCGAGTTAAATTCACCCCTCCACTTT	CASSHPGRAELNSPLHF
TRBV6-5	TRBJ1-2	TRBD1	.	TGTGCCAGCAGGCCCGGGACAGAGATGTTTGGCTACACCTTC	CASRPGTEMFGYTF
TRBV6-1	TRBJ1-2	TRBD1	.	TGTGCCAGCAGTGAGGGACAGGGGGCAGGATTGGGTGGCTACACCTTC	CASSEGQGAGLGGYTF
TRBV5-1	TRBJ1-1	.	.	TGCGCCAGCAGCTTGGCAGGGGCCGAGAACACTGAAGCTTTCTTT	CASSLAGAENTEAFF
TRBV19	TRBJ2-5	.	.	TGTGCCAGTAGTATCCAGGGCTCCCAAGAGACCCAGTACTTC	CASSIQGSQETQYF
TRBV29-1	TRBJ1-4	.	.	TGCAGCGTTGCGGAGGGGACTCGGAGAGAAAAACTGTTTTTT	CSVAEGTRREKLFF
TRBV29-1	TRBJ1-2	.	.	TGCAGCGTCCCCGGGAGGGGGGTCTATGGCTACACCTTC	CSVPGRGVYGYTF
TRBV5-4	TRBJ2-1	.	.	TGTGCCAGCAGCTTTGGGGGGAATGAGCAGTTCTTC	CASSFGGNEQFF
TRBV7-2	TRBJ2-7	.	.	TGTGCCAGCAGCACAGGGGTCGGGGGGGCCTACGAGCAGTACTTC	CASSTGVGGAYEQYF
TRBV6-5	TRBJ1-5	TRBD1	.	TGTGCCAGCAGTCCCTGGGACAGGCGCGATCAGCCCCAGCATTTT	CASSPWDRRDQPQHF
TRBV27	TRBJ1-1	.	.	TGTGCCAGCAGTTTTTACTATGATTCCCGCATGAACACTGAAGCTTTCTTT	CASSFYYDSRMNTEAFF
TRBV9	TRBJ2-3	TRBD2	once	TGTGCCAGCAGCGTAGGCCGAGGACTAGCGGGAGATACGCAGTATTTT	CASSVGRGLAGDTQYF
TRBV9	TRBJ2-1	TRBD1	.	TGTGCCAGCAGCGTAGGAGGGGGCATAGGCAATGAGCAGTTCTTC	CASSVGGGIGNEQFF
TRBV2	TRBJ1-3	TRBD1	.	TGTGCCAGCAGTCAGGAACAGGGGACTGGAAACACCATATATTTT	CASSQEQGTGNTIYF
TRBV28	TRBJ2-5	.	.	TGTGCCAGCAGTGGTGGGCGCAGGCCCCAAGAGACCCAGTACTTC	CASSGGRRPQETQYF
TRBV5-1	TRBJ1-1	.	.	TGCGCCAGCAGCTTGGCCGACACTGAAGCTTTCTTT	CASSLADTEAFF
TRBV2	TRBJ1-1	TRBD1	.	TGTGCCAGCAGTTCACAGGGGGTGGACACTGAAGCTTTCTTT	CASSSQGVDTEAFF
TRBV6-1	TRBJ2-5	.	.	TGTGCCAGCAGTGAAAGACTTACTCCCCAGTACTTC	CASSERLTPQYF
TRBV7-9	TRBJ2-5	TRBD2	.	TGTGCCAGCAGCTTGTACGAGGATGCTAGCGGGGGGTGGACGGCCCAGTACTTC	CASSLYEDASGGWTAQYF
TRBV28	TRBJ2-7	.	.	TGTGCCAGCAGCGACCTCGGGGTGGCCTACGAGCAGTACTTC	CASSDLGVAYEQYF
TRBV9	TRBJ2-3	TRBD2	.	TGTGCCAGCAGCGCGACTAGCGGGGGCTACACAGATACGCAGTATTTT	CASSATSGGYTDTQYF
TRBV28	TRBJ1-1	.	.	TGTGCCAGCAGTAGGAGGGCCTCTGGAACTGAAGCTTTCTTT	CASSRRASGTEAFF
TRBV4-1	TRBJ1-5	.	.	TGCGCCAGCAGCCAAGCTCCCGGGGTCAATCAGCCCCAGCATTTT	CASSQAPGVNQPQHF